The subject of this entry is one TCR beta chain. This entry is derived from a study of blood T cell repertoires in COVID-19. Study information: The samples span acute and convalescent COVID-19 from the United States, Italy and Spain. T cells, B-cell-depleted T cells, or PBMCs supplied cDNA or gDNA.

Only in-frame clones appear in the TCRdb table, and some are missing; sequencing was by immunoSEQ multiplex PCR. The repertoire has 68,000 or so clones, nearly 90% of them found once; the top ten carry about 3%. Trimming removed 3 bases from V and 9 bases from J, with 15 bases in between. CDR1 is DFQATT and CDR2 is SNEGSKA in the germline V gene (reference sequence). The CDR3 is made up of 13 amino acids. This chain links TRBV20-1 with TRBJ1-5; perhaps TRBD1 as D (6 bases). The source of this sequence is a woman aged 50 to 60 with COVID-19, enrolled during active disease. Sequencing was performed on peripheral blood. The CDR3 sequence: CSASYREGTPQHF. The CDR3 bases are TGCAGTGCTAGTTACAGGGAGGGGACGCCCCAGCATTTT.